This T cell receptor beta chain appears in the sequencing data of a study of T cells after yellow fever vaccination. In the study overall: The authors prepared low-cell-number fractions using SMART-Seq v4 Ultra Low Input.

General observations from the study: Among primary-vaccination clones, most reappeared after the booster, at approximately 96% for CD4 and around 91% for CD8. Repertoires obtained by FACS sorting could include abundant clonotypes that entered as contaminants from the bulk population.

V shed 3 bases, J shed 2 bases, and the junction held 9 bases outside the gene matches. CDR1 SGHRS and CDR2 YFSETQ come from the germline V gene. The CDR3 is 16 amino acids. TCRdb analysed the 5' RACE reads with MiXCR anew, one entry per CDR3 protein. The profile covers over 300,000 distinct CDR3 sequences, with around 4% appearing a single time and about 20% taken by the ten largest. About this clonotype itself: What it binds is unknown.

V and J are TRBV5-1 and TRBJ2-7, with TRBD1 matching 9 bases. The receptor comes from a young man who received the YFV17D yellow fever vaccine. The sequencing here drew on PBMCs, taken on the day of the yellow fever booster vaccination. The chain's CDR3 is CASSSSSTGGPYEQYF. The CDR3 DNA follows: TGCGCCAGCAGCTCCTCTTCAACAGGGGGCCCCTACGAGCAGTACTTC. Looking up the rest from reference TRBV5-1 and TRBJ2-7 gives the full variable domain: KAGVTQTPRYLIKTRGQQVTLSCSPISGHRSVSWYQQTPGQGLQFLFEYFSETQRNKGNFPGRFSGRQFSNSRSEMNVSTLELGDSALYLCASSSSSTGGPYEQYFGPGTRLTVT.